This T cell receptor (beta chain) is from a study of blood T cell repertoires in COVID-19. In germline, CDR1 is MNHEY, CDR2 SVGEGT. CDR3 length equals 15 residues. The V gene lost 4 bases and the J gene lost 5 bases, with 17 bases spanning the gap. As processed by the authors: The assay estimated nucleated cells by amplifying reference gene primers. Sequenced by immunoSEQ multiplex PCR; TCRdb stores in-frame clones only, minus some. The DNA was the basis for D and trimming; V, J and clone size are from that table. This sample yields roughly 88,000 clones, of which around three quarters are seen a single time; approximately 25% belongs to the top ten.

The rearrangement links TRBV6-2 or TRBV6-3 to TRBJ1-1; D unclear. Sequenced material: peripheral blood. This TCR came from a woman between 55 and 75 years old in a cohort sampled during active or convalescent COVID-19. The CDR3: CASSSEFRGRTEAFF. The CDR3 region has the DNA TGTGCCAGCAGTTCCGAGTTCCGAGGTCGGACTGAAGCTTTCTTT.